One and the same sample provided the 6 T cell receptor beta chains below, sequenced in a study of blood T cell repertoires in COVID-19. Repertoires were generated with immunoSEQ multiplex PCR, while TCRdb's copy carries only in-frame clones and drops some. Counted here are some 120,000 clones, around 80% occurring once; the ten biggest clones make up more than 1.5%. Source material: peripheral blood. The receptors were gathered from a man in his 70s with acute or convalescent COVID-19.

The chain links TRBV5-1 to TRBJ1-1; no clear D gene. This CDR3 region has 14 residues. Germline-derived CDR1 and CDR2 are SGHRS and YFSETQ. The ends were cut back, 1 base at V and 1 base at J, with 8 bases in the middle. The chain's CDR3 is CASSLFSGNTEAFF. In DNA form, the CDR3 reads TGCGCCAGCAGCTTGTTTTCCGGGAACACTGAAGCTTTCTTT. Based on the CDR3 plus reference TRBV5-1 and TRBJ1-1, the full variable domain is KAGVTQTPRYLIKTRGQQVTLSCSPISGHRSVSWYQQTPGQGLQFLFEYFSETQRNKGNFPGRFSGRQFSNSRSEMNVSTLELGDSALYLCASSLFSGNTEAFFGQGTRLTVV.

This chain's CDR3 is CASSGGTSRYEQYF. As DNA, the CDR3 is TGTGCCAGCAGTGGGGGGACGTCCCGCTACGAGCAGTACTTC. This chain uses TRBV6-6 with TRBJ2-7; TRBD2 might be the D (6 bases). Germline CDR1 reads MNHNY; CDR2 reads SVGAGI (reference sequence). V shed 5 bases and J shed 3 bases, with 14 bases lying between them. The CDR3 spans 14 residues.

The J gene is TRBJ1-4, the V gene TRBV2; 8 bases line up with TRBD1. CDR3 length equals 17 residues. The J segment lost 8 bases and the V segment lost 6 bases, leaving 17 bases of the junction unmatched. Germline assignment: CDR1 SNHLY and CDR2 FYNNEI. CDR3 in amino acids: CASRNGAGGWVQEKLFF. The CDR3 DNA is TGTGCCAGCAGGAATGGGGCAGGGGGCTGGGTGCAGGAAAAACTGTTTTTT.

The CDR3 nucleotides are TGTGCCAGCAGCTTATCGACCGGGGATAATGAAAAACTGTTTTTT. This translates into CASSLSTGDNEKLFF. The genes are TRBV11-2 and TRBJ1-4; D uncertain. With 2 bases removed from V and 4 bases from J, the gap between germline ends came to 11 bases. Germline-derived CDR1 and CDR2 are SGHAT and FQNNGV. The CDR3 loop spans 15 amino acids.

On this clone: Compared with germline, one end of the junction differs, possibly owing to a read error. The chain links TRBV6-5 to TRBJ2-2; D possibly corresponds to TRBD2 (7 bases). The CDR3 totals 14 residues. In germline, CDR1 is MNHEY, CDR2 SVGAGI. CDR3 loop: CVSGAGADTGELFF. For the CDR3, the DNA is TGTGTCAGCGGGGCAGGGGCGGACACCGGGGAGCTGTTTTTT.

The sample holds many counts of this clone. The rearrangement joins TRBV28 to TRBJ1-2; the D gene is possibly TRBD1 (5 bases). This CDR3 comprises 14 residues. The germline V and J ends were trimmed by 6 bases and 4 bases, with 15 bases remaining between them. The germline V gene has CDR1 MDHEN and CDR2 SYDVKM. The CDR3 DNA is TGTGCCAGCAGCCCCACCCGACAGCGCTATGGCTACACCTTC. Protein: CASSPTRQRYGYTF.